This T cell receptor (beta chain) was sequenced for a study of glioma-infiltrating T cells after dendritic cell vaccination. Study summary: Samples are from glioblastoma patients in Phase I and II dendritic cell vaccine trials.

TCRdb's copy holds only in-frame clones and misses some; the assay was immunoSEQ multiplex PCR. The sample has tens of thousands of clones, 75% to 90% seen once. Whole-study findings and limits: Few patients contributed both blood and tumor specimens.

No glioblastoma patient carried an isocitrate dehydrogenase mutation. PBMC sampling occurred before vaccination, two weeks after the third dose, and at progression. Turning to this clone: Its antigen is undetermined.

The sequence came from a human donor with glioblastoma. The input for sequencing was blood, taken before dendritic cell vaccination.

Here the CDR3 DNA reads TGTGCCAGCAGCTTAACAGGCCCGGTGGGGGAGCTGTTTTTT. Protein product: CASSLTGPVGELFF. The chain employs TRBV5-4 and TRBJ2-2; TRBD1 is a possible D gene (5 bases). The CDR3 is 14 amino acids. From germline, CDR1 is SGHNT and CDR2 YYREEE (reference sequence). V gave up 2 bases and J gave up 8 bases, with 13 bases separating them.